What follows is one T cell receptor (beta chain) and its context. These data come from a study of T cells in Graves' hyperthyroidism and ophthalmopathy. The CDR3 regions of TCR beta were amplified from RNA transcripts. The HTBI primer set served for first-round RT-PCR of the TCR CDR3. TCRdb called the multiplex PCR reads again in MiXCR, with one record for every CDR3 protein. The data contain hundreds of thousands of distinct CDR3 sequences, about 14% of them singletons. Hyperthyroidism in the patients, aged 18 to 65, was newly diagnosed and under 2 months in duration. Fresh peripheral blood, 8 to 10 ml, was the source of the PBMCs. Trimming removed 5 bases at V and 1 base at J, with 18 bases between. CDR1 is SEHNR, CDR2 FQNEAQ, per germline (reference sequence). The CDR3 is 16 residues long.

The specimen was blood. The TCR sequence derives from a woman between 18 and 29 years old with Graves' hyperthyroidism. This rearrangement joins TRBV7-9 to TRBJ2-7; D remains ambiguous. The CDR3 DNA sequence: TGTGCCAGCAGCCCAAATGGGTGGGTAAGGTCCTACGAGCAGTACTTC. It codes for CASSPNGWVRSYEQYF.